The source of this T cell receptor (beta chain) is a study of T-cell memory formation after mild COVID-19. This clonotype came up many times. Looked up from germline, CDR1 is LGHDT and CDR2 is YNNKEL (reference sequence). V dropped 1 base and J dropped 8 bases, with 18 bases sitting between them. CDR3 length: 16 residues. The authors produced TCR alpha and TCR beta cDNA libraries with sample barcodes and UMIs by 5'RACE using constant-segment primers. MiXCR, run by TCRdb on the 5' RACE reads, gives a single entry per CDR3 protein. Of about 290,000 distinct CDR3 sequences in the sample, 15% were seen once.

The sample consisted of PBMCs or a T cell subset sorted from them (not recorded which). This receptor was identified in a young man who had mild COVID-19 (a few samples of this study predate the infection). Cell type and time point are not known. The chain couples TRBV3-1 to TRBJ1-5; D is unclear. CDR3 residues: CASSQGRGPAQEPQHF. The CDR3, as DNA: TGTGCCAGCAGCCAAGGGCGCGGCCCGGCGCAGGAGCCCCAGCATTTT.